Listed here are 2 T cell receptor beta chains from one sample, sequenced in a study of beta chain features in type 1 diabetes. Investigators reverse transcribed all isolated RNA, so they sequenced expressed TCRB transcripts. Only in-frame clones appear in the TCRdb table, and some are missing; sequencing was by immunoSEQ multiplex PCR. The repertoire includes around 600,000 clones, around 12% of them detected once, and about 0.11% sits in the top ten. For these receptors, no antigen is known. Study results and caveats: Type 1 diabetes patients had moderately but significantly shorter TCRB CDR3s in all four CD4+ subsets.

The source material was naive CD4+ T cells from blood. The receptors derive from a young man with type 1 diabetes.

A few counts support this clone. The chain joins TRBV2 to TRBJ2-2; D gene uncertain. V was pared by 6 bases and J by 7 bases, with 9 bases between. The CDR3 consists of 12 residues. Germline V gene lookup returns CDR1 SNHLY and CDR2 FYNNEI. The CDR3 sequence: CASRGMVGELFF. The CDR3 nucleotides are TGTGCCAGCAGGGGGATGGTCGGGGAGCTGTTTTTT.

The chain combines TRBV13 with TRBJ2-5; unclear D gene. The CDR3 has 13 residues. Germline loops: CDR1 PRHDT, CDR2 FYEKMQ (reference sequence). The V end was cut by 5 bases, the J end by 0 bases, with 7 bases between. The chain's CDR3 is CASSPEYQETQYF. The CDR3 DNA sequence: TGTGCCAGCAGCCCCGAGTACCAAGAGACCCAGTACTTC.